This T cell receptor beta chain was recovered during a study of beta chain features in type 1 diabetes (dated by TCRdb to between 2018 and 2020). Regarding the study in general: No differences in mean age, gender distribution, total cell number or subset yield were found between patients and healthy donors. Naive and central memory subsets were obtained from all 30 or so donors, but regulatory and stem cell-like memory subsets were isolated from only 8 patients and roughly 8 healthy donors. In the study, recently diagnosed type 1 diabetes patients and matched healthy donors were compared on the TCRB repertoires of their sorted circulating CD4+ T cell subsets. A total of 85 million to 110 million sorted cells were examined across all samples, and RNA yield correlated strongly with the number of cells per subset.

Concerning this clone: Its antigen is currently not known. The record has no base qualities; no much larger clone is one base away.

A single peripheral blood draw of approximately 0.11 L on average was collected from each donor into heparinised tubes. Naive, central memory, regulatory and stem cell-like memory CD4+ T cells were sorted on a BD FACSAria II using a panel including CD45RO, CCR7, CD25, CD127, CD95 and CD27. Every sorted population had a purity above 95%. PBMCs were isolated immediately by Lymphoprep density gradient centrifugation and stained directly without culture. Samples were stained and sorted in pairs, with one healthy donor and one patient per experiment, so that batch effects were minimized. Summary of the overall study and its limitations: Shorter templates might have been favored by PCR, but patient and control samples were amplified and corrected together, so both groups would have been affected equally by any skew. Naive, central memory and regulatory TCRB repertoires appeared to be more similar among patients than among healthy donors. Patients with type 1 diabetes made fewer insertions and deleted more nucleotides at VDJ recombination sites, implying thymic rearrangement abnormalities. Because cDNA was sequenced instead of genomic DNA, activated cells with high expression could be over-represented, although the groups did not differ in activation or CD3 levels. HLA sub-analyses involved small numbers of individuals, so any influence of HLA type on TCRB rearrangement remained unresolved. Type 1 diabetes patients showed a moderate but significant shortening of TCRB CDR3 length in all four CD4+ subsets.

All of the isolated RNA was reverse transcribed with the High Capacity cDNA Reverse Transcription Kit, so expressed TCRB transcripts were sequenced. Deep immunoSEQ sequencing was performed on naive, central memory and regulatory T cell samples, with an average of roughly 4 million total reads per sample. Sorted cells were lysed in RLT buffer and RNA was extracted with DNase-treated RNeasy Micro or Mini kits, depending on cell number. To prevent cross-contamination, each cell subset was processed individually, whereas patient and healthy donor samples were processed jointly. TCRB sequences were amplified from cDNA with the immunoSEQ multiplex PCR, producing 87-bp fragments spanning the CDR3 region. Amplicons were sequenced on the Illumina HiSeq platform. On the study's bioinformatics: PCR bias was computationally corrected using synthetic template baselines, reads within Hamming distance 2 were collapsed, and singletons that could not be merged were discarded. Reads were aligned to IMGT to assign V, D and J genes, CDR3 length, and insertions or deletions at six rearrangement sites. Within each subset, clonotype counts were normalized to the number of sorted cells before true diversity and Gini coefficients were calculated with the tcR R package. Repertoire sharing was quantified using the overlap coefficient calculated on TCRB nucleotide sequences. As a proxy for the pre-selection repertoire, out-of-frame TCRB sequences from naive cells were analyzed. The immuneACCESS repertoire file appears here via TCRdb, limited to in-frame rearrangements. These files lack a portion of the clones; in checked studies, under half of the deficit traces to unresolved V genes, and the cause of the others is not known. V and J calls and clone size are given by that table; D and trimming were obtained from the DNA. The sample table contains about 260,000 clones; only one count was recorded for 68% of them. The top ten clonotypes cover approximately 0.053% of the sample.

Including the terminal cysteine and phenylalanine, the CDR3 comprises 11 residues. The retained sequence is limited to the CDR3, 33 bases, with the frame set at the first base. V gives up 2 bases and J gives up 7 bases, and the segment between their germline ends measures 6 bases. The germline V gene sets CDR1 to SGHDT and CDR2 to YYEEEE. The source is a young man in good health. The sample comprised naive CD4+ T cells from blood. The cell subset or site tag for this specimen amounts to: true naive CD4+ T cells. Rearrangement joined TRBV5-6 to TRBJ1-1; the D gene cannot be resolved reliably. CDR3 sequence: CASSFAGEAFF. In nucleotides, the sequence is TGTGCCAGCAGCTTCGCGGGTGAAGCTTTCTTT.